These T cell receptor beta chains were read from a single sample in a study of blood T cell repertoires in COVID-19. TCRdb's copy holds only in-frame clones and misses some; the assay was immunoSEQ multiplex PCR. The data hold 450,000 or so clones, with approximately 91% observed a single time. Sequencing was done on a sample of peripheral blood. Receptor source: a middle-aged woman with COVID-19, enrolled during active disease. Both conserved end residues are part of each CDR3. Each record gives: D gene, J gene, clone size, V gene, CDR3 DNA, CDR3 protein. D genes are given only for firm matches. The size of a clone is reported for some rows only, either as once, few or many, or as a class for expanded clones.

D gene: TRBD1; J gene: TRBJ2-7; clone size: few; V gene: TRBV6-5; CDR3 DNA: TGTGCCAGCGGCCGGGACAGCACCTACGAGCAGTACTTC; CDR3 protein: CASGRDSTYEQYF
D gene: -; J gene: TRBJ2-7; clone size: -; V gene: TRBV6-1; CDR3 DNA: TGTGCCAGCAGTGAATTAGAGGTATCGAACTCCTACGAGCAGTACTTC; CDR3 protein: CASSELEVSNSYEQYF
D gene: TRBD1; J gene: TRBJ1-5; clone size: -; V gene: TRBV2; CDR3 DNA: TGTGCCAGCAGGGCCGACAGGGGTTTCTTTCAGCCCCAGCATTTT; CDR3 protein: CASRADRGFFQPQHF
D gene: TRBD1; J gene: TRBJ2-3; clone size: -; V gene: TRBV7-3; CDR3 DNA: TGTGCCAGCAGCCCGGACAGGGGACGGGGAGATACGCAGTATTTT; CDR3 protein: CASSPDRGRGDTQYF
D gene: TRBD1; J gene: TRBJ2-7; clone size: -; V gene: TRBV7-9; CDR3 DNA: TGTGCCAGCAGCCTCCGGGACAGGGCCTACGAGCAGTACTTC; CDR3 protein: CASSLRDRAYEQYF
D gene: -; J gene: TRBJ2-1; clone size: -; V gene: TRBV7-8; CDR3 DNA: TGTGCCAGCAGCTTAGGGGACACCGTTCTTTACAATGAGCAGTTCTTC; CDR3 protein: CASSLGDTVLYNEQFF
D gene: -; J gene: TRBJ1-6; clone size: -; V gene: TRBV6-1; CDR3 DNA: TGTGCCAGCAGTGACCCAGGGGTACGTCTCCACTTT; CDR3 protein: CASSDPGVRLHF
D gene: TRBD2; J gene: TRBJ2-1; clone size: -; V gene: TRBV7-9; CDR3 DNA: TGTGCCAGCAGCCCTAAGCGGGAGGCCTACAATGAGCAGTTCTTC; CDR3 protein: CASSPKREAYNEQFF
D gene: TRBD1; J gene: TRBJ1-1; clone size: -; V gene: TRBV5-1; CDR3 DNA: TGCGCCAGCAGCTTGGGGACAGGGTGGAGCACTGAAGCTTTCTTT; CDR3 protein: CASSLGTGWSTEAFF
D gene: TRBD1; J gene: TRBJ2-5; clone size: once; V gene: TRBV9; CDR3 DNA: TGTGCCAGCAGCCATCGGACAGGGTGGCAAGAGACCCAGTACTTC; CDR3 protein: CASSHRTGWQETQYF
D gene: -; J gene: TRBJ1-2; clone size: -; V gene: TRBV27; CDR3 DNA: TGTGCCAGCAGGCCCACAGCTAACTATGGCTACACCTTC; CDR3 protein: CASRPTANYGYTF
D gene: TRBD2; J gene: TRBJ2-1; clone size: once; V gene: TRBV3-1/TRBV3-2; CDR3 DNA: TGTGCCAGCAGCCAAGGTCGACGGGGGGGGAATGAGCAGTTCTTC; CDR3 protein: CASSQGRRGGNEQFF
D gene: -; J gene: TRBJ2-2; clone size: -; V gene: TRBV4-1; CDR3 DNA: TGCGCCAGCAGCCAAGATAGGGCGGGTAAGCCCTTCCGGGAGCTGTTTTTT; CDR3 protein: CASSQDRAGKPFRELFF
D gene: -; J gene: TRBJ1-2; clone size: -; V gene: TRBV5-4; CDR3 DNA: TGTGCCAGCAGCCTAGACAGCTCACTGGGTGGCTACACCTTC; CDR3 protein: CASSLDSSLGGYTF
D gene: TRBD2; J gene: TRBJ2-7; clone size: -; V gene: TRBV4-2; CDR3 DNA: TGTGCCAGCAGCCTCCAGACGGGGGGGTACGAGCAGTACTTC; CDR3 protein: CASSLQTGGYEQYF
D gene: TRBD2; J gene: TRBJ2-7; clone size: -; V gene: TRBV5-4; CDR3 DNA: TGTGCCAGCAGGGCCGGGACTAGCGGGGGGTACGAGCAGTACTTC; CDR3 protein: CASRAGTSGGYEQYF
D gene: TRBD1; J gene: TRBJ1-6; clone size: few; V gene: TRBV7-9; CDR3 DNA: TGTGCCAGCAGCTTTACAGGGGTGGCTTCACCCCTCCACTTT; CDR3 protein: CASSFTGVASPLHF
D gene: TRBD1; J gene: TRBJ1-1; clone size: -; V gene: TRBV7-3; CDR3 DNA: TGTGCCAGCAGCTCACAGGGGGCGAACACTGAAGCTTTCTTT; CDR3 protein: CASSSQGANTEAFF
D gene: -; J gene: TRBJ2-5; clone size: -; V gene: TRBV18; CDR3 DNA: TGTGCCAGCTCACCAATGAGGGGAGGCGAGACCCAGTACTTC; CDR3 protein: CASSPMRGGETQYF
D gene: -; J gene: TRBJ2-4; clone size: -; V gene: TRBV15; CDR3 DNA: TGTGCCACCAGCAGAGACAGGGGAGCCAAAAACATTCAGTACTTC; CDR3 protein: CATSRDRGAKNIQYF
D gene: TRBD1; J gene: TRBJ1-1; clone size: -; V gene: TRBV10-3; CDR3 DNA: TGTGCCATCAGTGGGGACAGAAAAAACACTGAAGCTTTCTTT; CDR3 protein: CAISGDRKNTEAFF
D gene: -; J gene: TRBJ2-7; clone size: -; V gene: TRBV11-3; CDR3 DNA: TGTGCCAGCAGCTTAGGGTCAGGGATAGCCTACGAGCAGTACTTC; CDR3 protein: CASSLGSGIAYEQYF
D gene: -; J gene: TRBJ1-5; clone size: -; V gene: TRBV24-1; CDR3 DNA: TGTGCCACCAGCATGGGGGGGTCCCTCAATCAGCCCCAGCATTTT; CDR3 protein: CATSMGGSLNQPQHF
D gene: TRBD2; J gene: TRBJ2-1; clone size: -; V gene: TRBV11-3; CDR3 DNA: TGTGCCAGCAGCCCCGGACTAGCGGGGATCCCGACAATCTACAATGAGCAGTTCTTC; CDR3 protein: CASSPGLAGIPTIYNEQFF
D gene: -; J gene: TRBJ2-5; clone size: -; V gene: TRBV7-7; CDR3 DNA: TGTGCTAGCAGCCCGGGACTTAAAGAGACCCAGTACTTC; CDR3 protein: CASSPGLKETQYF
D gene: TRBD1; J gene: TRBJ2-7; clone size: -; V gene: TRBV2; CDR3 DNA: TGTGCCAGCGGATCCGGGACAGGGGGCTACGAGCAGTACTTC; CDR3 protein: CASGSGTGGYEQYF
D gene: TRBD2; J gene: TRBJ2-1; clone size: -; V gene: TRBV30; CDR3 DNA: TGTGCCTGGGGACTAGCGGGAGGCCGTGGAGACAATGAGCAGTTCTTC; CDR3 protein: CAWGLAGGRGDNEQFF
D gene: TRBD1; J gene: TRBJ2-2; clone size: -; V gene: TRBV19; CDR3 DNA: TGTGCCAGTAGTATTCGTGCAGGGGGTCTGGCGAACACCGGGGAGCTGTTTTTT; CDR3 protein: CASSIRAGGLANTGELFF
D gene: TRBD2; J gene: TRBJ2-1; clone size: -; V gene: TRBV7-2; CDR3 DNA: TGTGCCAGCAGCCTCCGGACTAGCGGGAGATATAACAATGAGCAGTTCTTC; CDR3 protein: CASSLRTSGRYNNEQFF
D gene: TRBD1; J gene: TRBJ2-4; clone size: -; V gene: TRBV5-6; CDR3 DNA: TGTGCCAGCAGCTTGGTTGCCGGGACAGGGATGGGAAACATTCAGTACTTC; CDR3 protein: CASSLVAGTGMGNIQYF
D gene: TRBD1; J gene: TRBJ1-6; clone size: -; V gene: TRBV27; CDR3 DNA: TGTGCCAGCACCAGGGGGAAGTTTGGGACACCCCTCCACTTT; CDR3 protein: CASTRGKFGTPLHF
D gene: TRBD1; J gene: TRBJ2-1; clone size: -; V gene: TRBV11-2; CDR3 DNA: TGTGCCAGCAGCTTAGATTCCCCCTCAAGGACAGGAATAGCCTACAATGAGCAGTTCTTC; CDR3 protein: CASSLDSPSRTGIAYNEQFF
D gene: TRBD2; J gene: TRBJ2-5; clone size: -; V gene: TRBV27; CDR3 DNA: TGTGCCAGCAGTCTAGGGACTAGCGCTTACCAAGAGACCCAGTACTTC; CDR3 protein: CASSLGTSAYQETQYF
D gene: TRBD1; J gene: TRBJ2-5; clone size: -; V gene: TRBV7-6; CDR3 DNA: TGTGCCAGCAGCTTCGGACAGGGCCGCCAAGAGACCCAGTACTTC; CDR3 protein: CASSFGQGRQETQYF
D gene: -; J gene: TRBJ2-7; clone size: few; V gene: TRBV11-2; CDR3 DNA: TGTGCCAGCAGCACAAATGGGCAGGGAGGAGAGCAGTACTTC; CDR3 protein: CASSTNGQGGEQYF
D gene: TRBD2; J gene: TRBJ2-3; clone size: -; V gene: TRBV9; CDR3 DNA: TGTGCCAGCAGCGAATCTAGCGGGAGTGGTTATACGCAGTATTTT; CDR3 protein: CASSESSGSGYTQYF
D gene: -; J gene: TRBJ1-2; clone size: -; V gene: TRBV30; CDR3 DNA: TGTGCCTGGAGTGTAAGGCAGTTAGGGGGTGGCTACACCTTC; CDR3 protein: CAWSVRQLGGGYTF
D gene: -; J gene: TRBJ1-2; clone size: once; V gene: TRBV28; CDR3 DNA: TGTGCCAGCAAGGAAGGCGGTTCTAACTATGGCTACACCTTC; CDR3 protein: CASKEGGSNYGYTF
D gene: TRBD1; J gene: TRBJ1-2; clone size: -; V gene: TRBV27; CDR3 DNA: TGTGCCAGCAAAGCCGTCTTTCGGGACAGGGAGAATGGCTACACCTTC; CDR3 protein: CASKAVFRDRENGYTF
D gene: -; J gene: TRBJ1-5; clone size: -; V gene: TRBV20-1; CDR3 DNA: TGCAGTGCTAGTCCGGGCGCGGGGAATCAGCCCCAGCATTTT; CDR3 protein: CSASPGAGNQPQHF
D gene: TRBD1; J gene: TRBJ1-1; clone size: -; V gene: TRBV5-4; CDR3 DNA: TGTGCCAGCCGGACCCCGGGACAGGGATACACTGAAGCTTTCTTT; CDR3 protein: CASRTPGQGYTEAFF
D gene: -; J gene: TRBJ2-3; clone size: -; V gene: TRBV7-3; CDR3 DNA: TGTGCCAGCAGCCCCGATCGGGGGAGCACAGATACGCAGTATTTT; CDR3 protein: CASSPDRGSTDTQYF
D gene: TRBD1; J gene: TRBJ1-2; clone size: -; V gene: TRBV5-6; CDR3 DNA: TGTGCCAGCAGCTTGGGCGTGGGACAGGGGGCAGGCTACACCTTC; CDR3 protein: CASSLGVGQGAGYTF